This is a list of T cell receptor beta chains from one sample in a study of CD8 T cells in ankylosing spondylitis. TCRdb independently ran MiXCR on the 5' RACE reads; one entry per CDR3 protein. The sample contains 250,000 to 300,000 distinct CDR3 sequences, roughly 20% of which appear only once. The sample comprised blood, either unsorted or a sorted T cell fraction (not recorded which). The origin of the receptors is a male donor with ankylosing spondylitis or in good health (not recorded which). CDR3s include the opening cysteine and the closing phenylalanine or tryptophan. Fields, in order: clone size, J gene, V gene, CDR3 length, CDR3 protein. A row's size may be missing; if present it is once, few, many or a size class.

NA TRBJ1-5 TRBV10-3 16 CATLLPGGLRNQPQHF
NA TRBJ1-4 TRBV19 15 CASSTLGATNEKLFF
NA TRBJ1-4 TRBV14 16 CASSQAQAVPNEKLFF
few TRBJ2-2 TRBV20-1 14 CSASGAGDTGELFF
NA TRBJ2-1 TRBV20-1 13 CSAREVVVSEQFF
many TRBJ1-5 TRBV12-3/TRBV12-4 13 CASSPVGGQPQHF
NA TRBJ1-1 TRBV20-1 16 CSARHRDSWLNTEAFF
NA TRBJ2-3 TRBV20-1 11 CSASRGDTQYF
NA TRBJ1-2 TRBV7-9 13 CASSLQVSYGYTF
NA TRBJ2-1 TRBV10-3 15 CAIKQTSGSMNEQFF
NA TRBJ2-2 TRBV27 15 CASSLEAGNTGELFF
NA TRBJ1-1 TRBV6-1 15 CASRTGTGLNTEAFF
few TRBJ2-5 TRBV28 15 CASSFGSRREETQYF
NA TRBJ2-1 TRBV11-2 15 CASSLDQRGYNEQFF
many TRBJ2-1 TRBV7-3 15 CASSLTGGDYNEQFF
many TRBJ2-3 TRBV5-1 15 CASSLAGSSTDTQYF
NA TRBJ1-4 TRBV6-5 16 CASSYLGQGSNEKLFF
few TRBJ2-3 TRBV12-3/TRBV12-4 15 CASSFEGRGADTQYF
many TRBJ2-5 TRBV11-2 16 CASSLAPSGSWETQYF
few TRBJ2-2 TRBV12-3/TRBV12-4 15 CASSFERERTGELFF
NA TRBJ2-1 TRBV20-1 12 CSASKGGHEQFF
many TRBJ2-1 TRBV6-5 15 CASSSRTSGTNEQFF
NA TRBJ2-1 TRBV20-1 17 CSAPGTSGAGSYNEQFF
few TRBJ2-5 TRBV5-1 14 CASSQQPYQETQYF
NA TRBJ1-1 TRBV12-3/TRBV12-4 15 CASSPLAAATVEAFF
NA TRBJ1-4 TRBV30 15 CAWSNVEGWDEKLFF
NA TRBJ2-2 TRBV28 12 CASSLFSGELFF
few TRBJ1-4 TRBV12-3/TRBV12-4 15 CASSFLGTGDEKLFF
few TRBJ2-2 TRBV5-4 16 CASSPRGLVNTGELFF
NA TRBJ1-1 TRBV3-1 14 CASRPGQGNTEAFF
NA TRBJ1-4 TRBV6-1 15 CASRRGTIVNEKLFF
NA TRBJ1-1 TRBV12-3/TRBV12-4 13 CASRLQGASEAFF